What follows are 27 T cell receptor beta chains derived from one specimen sequenced in a study of T-cell reconstitution after alpha-beta-depleted transplantation in children. Preparation of the TCRbeta library used unique molecular identifiers. TCRdb re-called the PCR reads through MiXCR, storing one row per CDR3 protein. Among hundreds of thousands of distinct CDR3 sequences, about 15% were seen once, and the ten largest hold 43%. The sample consisted of PBMCs, mostly from graft donor cells, taken 360 days after TCRalphabeta/CD19-depleted stem cell transplant. These receptors all stem from a male patient aged 2-15 years who had a stem cell transplant for acute lymphoblastic leukemia, so the T cells may come from the graft donor.

The chain's CDR3 is CASSFVPGQGATEAFF. The CDR3 DNA follows: TGTGCCAGCAGCTTCGTCCCGGGACAGGGGGCCACTGAAGCTTTCTTT. The V and J genes are TRBV7-2 and TRBJ1-1, with TRBD1 matching over 12 bases. This CDR3 spans 16 amino acids. Per the germline V gene, CDR1 is SGHTA and CDR2 is FQGNSA. With V trimmed by 3 bases and J by 4 bases, 6 bases remained unmatched.

This clonotype has just a few counts. This rearrangement joins TRBV5-1 to TRBJ2-5, with D perhaps TRBD1 (5 bases). The CDR3 runs 14 residues. V lost 6 bases and J lost 3, with 15 bases in between. Germline V lookup: CDR1 SGHRS, CDR2 YFSETQ. The CDR3 DNA is TGCGCCAGCAAGACAGTTTCGTCGAAAGAGACCCAGTACTTC. Its protein product is CASKTVSSKETQYF.

This clonotype was counted only a few times. The chain is built from TRBV29-1 and TRBJ2-3, with 7 bases fitting TRBD1. CDR1 SQVTM and CDR2 ANQGSEA come from the germline V gene. This CDR3 region has 12 residues. The V gene end was trimmed by 8 bases and the J gene end by 4 bases; junction bases not matched to a gene: 6. CDR3 amino acids: CSTRDSPDTQYF. For the CDR3, the DNA is TGCAGCACCCGGGACAGCCCAGATACGCAGTATTTT.

This clonotype was observed a handful of times. The genes are TRBV5-6 and TRBJ1-1; the D gene is possibly TRBD1 (5 bases). The germline V and J ends were trimmed by 4 bases and 1 base, with 11 bases remaining between them. This CDR3 has 14 residues. Per the germline V gene, CDR1 is SGHDT and CDR2 is YYEEEE. The chain's CDR3 is CASSRRDPNTEAFF. In DNA form, the CDR3 reads TGTGCCAGCAGCCGCAGGGACCCGAACACTGAAGCTTTCTTT.

The chain uses TRBV7-9 and TRBJ2-3; 8 bases line up with TRBD2. CDR1 and CDR2 from the germline V gene are SEHNR and FQNEAQ (reference sequence). V shed 4 bases and J 4 bases; nucleotides not matched to a gene: 7. The CDR3 has 15 residues. The CDR3 nucleotides read TGTGCCAGCAGCTCCAACAGCGGGAGTGCAGATACGCAGTATTTT. It translates to CASSSNSGSADTQYF. The full variable domain, completed using reference TRBV7-9 and TRBJ2-3, is DTGVSQNPRHKITKRGQNVTFRCDPISEHNRLYWYRQTLGQGPEFLTYFQNEAQLEKSRLLSDRFSAERPKGSFSTLEIQRTEQGDSAMYLCASSSNSGSADTQYFGPGTRLTVL.

This clonotype was counted at least ten times. The chain joins TRBV5-1 to TRBJ2-1; 9 bases match TRBD1. The CDR3 sequence is 16 residues long. Germline assignment: CDR1 SGHRS and CDR2 YFSETQ. V lost 5 bases and J lost 1; bases outside the gene matches: 7. Here the CDR3 DNA reads TGCGCCAGCAGTCCAGGACAGGGGAATTCCTACAATGAGCAGTTCTTC. It codes for CASSPGQGNSYNEQFF.

This chain connects TRBV5-1 to TRBJ2-1, with 9 bases fitting TRBD1. This CDR3 comprises 15 residues. Germline assignment: CDR1 SGHRS and CDR2 YFSETQ. V shed 4 bases, J shed 4 bases, and the junction held 6 bases outside the gene matches. CDR3 nucleotide sequence: TGCGCCAGCAGCCACCGGGACAGGGTTTACAATGAGCAGTTCTTC. Translated: CASSHRDRVYNEQFF.

J is TRBJ2-2 and V is TRBV28, with 8 nucleotides matching TRBD1. CDR1 is MDHEN, CDR2 SYDVKM, per germline. The trim removed 8 bases at V and 2 bases at J, leaving 1 base unmatched. CDR3 length: 13 residues. For the CDR3, the DNA is TGTGCCAGCGGACAGGGAAACACCGGGGAGCTGTTTTTT. It encodes CASGQGNTGELFF.

For the CDR3, the DNA is TGTGCCAGCACCCCCTGGGACAGTATCACAGATACGCAGTATTTT. Its translation is CASTPWDSITDTQYF. The chain joins TRBV9 to TRBJ2-3, with 7 bases identical to TRBD1. From germline, CDR1 is SGDLS and CDR2 YYNGEE. Trimming cost V 6 bases and J 2 bases; bases outside gene matches: 9. This CDR3 region has 15 residues.

There are a few counts of this clonotype. J is TRBJ2-5 and V is TRBV10-3, with TRBD1 as a possible D gene (7 bases). The CDR3 has 12 amino acids. Trimming stripped 10 bases from V and 5 bases from J, with 14 bases between. The germline V gene has CDR1 ENHRY and CDR2 SYGVKD. The CDR3 DNA reads TGTGCCACCAGCAGGGGGGAGGAGACCCAGTACTTC. Translating it yields CATSRGEETQYF.

The chain links TRBV7-2 to TRBJ2-2; a possible D gene is TRBD1 (6 bases). V was pared by 7 bases and J by 6 bases, with 15 bases between. Germline CDR1 and CDR2: SGHTA and FQGNSA. The CDR3 length is 14 residues. The DNA of the CDR3 is TGTGCCAGCATCCGTCGACAGGATGCCGGGGAGCTGTTTTTT. It yields the protein CASIRRQDAGELFF. The full variable domain, with the rest looked up from reference TRBV7-2 and TRBJ2-2, is GAGVSQSPSNKVTEKGKDVELRCDPISGHTALYWYRQSLGQGLEFLIYFQGNSAPDKSGLPSDRFSAERTGGSVSTLTIQRTQQEDSAVYLCASIRRQDAGELFFGEGSRLTVL.

This clonotype occurred a few times. The chain joins TRBV12-3 or TRBV12-4 to TRBJ2-1; 10 nucleotides align to TRBD1. The CDR3 sequence is 16 residues long. Trimming took 5 bases from V and 6 from J; bases not matched to a gene: 10. CDR3 protein: CASSNAPGQGRNEQFF. CDR3 coding DNA: TGTGCCAGCAGTAATGCACCGGGACAGGGGCGCAATGAGCAGTTCTTC.

This clonotype was detected a few times. This chain links TRBV5-6 with TRBJ2-7; the match to TRBD1 covers 10 bases. This CDR3 has 15 residues. V lost 3 bases to trimming and J lost 5 bases; unmatched junction nucleotides: 8. Germline V gene lookup returns CDR1 SGHDT and CDR2 YYEEEE. The CDR3 DNA reads TGTGCCAGCAGCTCAGGGACAGGGGATCTCCACGAGCAGTACTTC. Translation gives CASSSGTGDLHEQYF.

The chain uses TRBV7-2 and TRBJ2-3; D call uncertain. Trimming removed 0 bases from V and 10 bases from J, with 8 bases in between. There are 12 residues in the CDR3. Germline V gives CDR1 SGHTA, CDR2 FQGNSA. CDR3 DNA sequence: TGTGCCAGCAGCTTAGCGGGTAGGCCGCAGTATTTT. As protein: CASSLAGRPQYF. The complete variable domain, with remaining parts taken from reference TRBV7-2 and TRBJ2-3, reads GAGVSQSPSNKVTEKGKDVELRCDPISGHTALYWYRQSLGQGLEFLIYFQGNSAPDKSGLPSDRFSAERTGGSVSTLTIQRTQQEDSAVYLCASSLAGRPQYFGPGTRLTVL.

In its sample, this clonotype was seen a few times. The chain recombines TRBV12-3 or TRBV12-4 with TRBJ2-5; 11 positions agree with TRBD1. The CDR3 spans 17 residues. The J segment lost 4 bases and the V segment lost 5 bases, leaving 12 bases of the junction unmatched. The CDR3 protein is CASSPNQGQGGSETQYF. In DNA form, the CDR3 reads TGTGCCAGCAGTCCCAATCAGGGACAGGGGGGTTCAGAGACCCAGTACTTC.

This chain links TRBV5-1 with TRBJ2-5, with D perhaps given as TRBD1 or TRBD2 (6 bases each). Germline loops: CDR1 SGHRS, CDR2 YFSETQ. The CDR3 length is 15 residues. Trimming pared 0 bases from V and 5 bases from J, leaving 14 bases between. This CDR3 reads CASSLADGGAETQYF. For the CDR3, the DNA is TGCGCCAGCAGCTTGGCAGACGGGGGCGCGGAGACCCAGTACTTC.

This clonotype was observed a few times. The rearrangement uses TRBV5-6 and TRBJ2-7, with 10 bases identical to TRBD1. There are 16 residues in the CDR3. After removal of 0 bases from V and 2 bases from J, the junction contained 5 bases not matched to a gene. Germline V CDR1 and CDR2: SGHDT, YYEEEE. This chain's CDR3 is CASSLALGQGAYEQYF. CDR3 coding DNA: TGTGCCAGCAGCTTGGCCCTTGGACAGGGGGCCTACGAGCAGTACTTC.

The gene calls are TRBV7-2 and TRBJ2-1; D is uncertain. The CDR3 loop spans 13 amino acids. The V gene lost 1 base and the J gene lost 10 bases, with 11 bases spanning the gap. Germline CDR1 and CDR2: SGHTA and FQGNSA. Here the CDR3 reads CASSLGYGGEQFF. CDR3 sequence (DNA): TGTGCCAGCAGCTTAGGTTACGGCGGCGAGCAGTTCTTC.

The table lists this clonotype with many counts. The chain is built from TRBV6-5 and TRBJ2-5, with TRBD1 matching over 8 bases. The J segment lost 4 bases and the V segment lost 6 bases, leaving 13 bases of the junction unmatched. From germline, CDR1 is MNHEY and CDR2 SVGAGI. The length of the CDR3 is 16 residues. The CDR3, as DNA: TGTGCCAGCAGGCAATGGACAGGGCCTGATCGAGAGACCCAGTACTTC. Residues: CASRQWTGPDRETQYF.

This clonotype came up a few times. This chain uses TRBV5-1 with TRBJ2-2; unclear D gene. The CDR3 has 16 amino acids. Germline CDR1 and CDR2: SGHRS and YFSETQ. The V end lost 0 bases, the J end lost 2 bases, and 11 bases lay between the germline ends. The CDR3 sequence is CASSLGPMRNTGELFF. CDR3 in DNA: TGCGCCAGCAGCTTGGGACCAATGAGAAACACCGGGGAGCTGTTTTTT.

The rearrangement joins TRBV4-2 to TRBJ1-4, with D possibly matching TRBD1 (6 bases). Trimming shortened V by 0 bases and J by 4 bases, and 12 bases separated the two germline ends. Germline CDR1 reads LGHNA; CDR2 reads YNFKEQ. The CDR3 has 16 residues. CDR3 DNA sequence: TGTGCCAGCAGCCAAGACCGTGGGACAAGTAATGAAAAACTGTTTTTT. Translated: CASSQDRGTSNEKLFF.

The chain links TRBV9 to TRBJ2-1; D gene uncertain. This CDR3 has 11 amino acids. V was clipped by 0 bases and J by 11 bases, with 6 bases between them. Germline V gives CDR1 SGDLS, CDR2 YYNGEE. The CDR3 DNA is TGTGCCAGCAGCGTAGAGGCCAAGCAGTTCTTC. It specifies CASSVEAKQFF.

The rearrangement links TRBV5-1 to TRBJ2-2; D not resolved. The ends were cut back, 3 bases at V and 6 bases at J, with 3 bases in the middle. The CDR3 runs to 11 residues. Germline V gene data show CDR1 as SGHRS and CDR2 as YFSETQ. CDR3 protein: CASSYSGELFF. The CDR3 DNA follows: TGCGCCAGCAGCTATTCCGGGGAGCTGTTTTTT.

This chain joins TRBV28 and TRBJ2-1, with TRBD2 matching over 8 bases. CDR3 length: 16 residues. Germline V lookup: CDR1 MDHEN, CDR2 SYDVKM. The ends lost 8 bases at V and 5 bases at J; junction bases unmatched: 14. The DNA for the CDR3 is TGTGCCAGCTGCAAACGGGGGAGCGGGGGCCACAATGAGCAGTTCTTC. It yields the protein CASCKRGSGGHNEQFF.

The rearrangement joins TRBV9 to TRBJ2-1; 15 bases align to TRBD2. This CDR3 has 17 amino acids. The junction had 5 bases not matched to a gene; V was cut back by 3 bases and J by 4 bases. Germline V CDR1 and CDR2: SGDLS, YYNGEE. The CDR3 nucleotides read TGTGCCAGCAGCGCGCGAGGGACTAGCGGGAGGTACAATGAGCAGTTCTTC. This encodes CASSARGTSGRYNEQFF. Drawing the rest from reference TRBV9 and TRBJ2-1, the complete variable domain is DSGVTQTPKHLITATGQRVTLRCSPRSGDLSVYWYQQSLDQGLQFLIQYYNGEERAKGNILERFSAQQFPDLHSELNLSSLELGDSALYFCASSARGTSGRYNEQFFGPGTRLTVL.

The J gene is TRBJ1-1, the V gene TRBV5-1, with D perhaps matching TRBD1 (5 bases). Germline CDR1 SGHRS, CDR2 YFSETQ. The CDR3 has 14 amino acids. The V and J ends lost 4 bases and 1 base respectively, with 11 bases between them. CDR3 in amino acids: CASSQGGQNTEAFF. The CDR3 DNA reads TGCGCCAGCAGCCAGGGTGGCCAGAACACTGAAGCTTTCTTT.

The sample holds many counts of this clonotype. This sequence joins TRBV28 and TRBJ2-5, with D possibly being TRBD2 (5 bases). Trimming shortened V by 3 bases and J by 2 bases, and 7 bases separated the two germline ends. CDR1 and CDR2 from the germline V gene are MDHEN and SYDVKM. The CDR3 totals 13 residues. The CDR3 sequence is CASSLEEQETQYF. CDR3 bases: TGTGCCAGCAGTTTGGAGGAACAAGAGACCCAGTACTTC.